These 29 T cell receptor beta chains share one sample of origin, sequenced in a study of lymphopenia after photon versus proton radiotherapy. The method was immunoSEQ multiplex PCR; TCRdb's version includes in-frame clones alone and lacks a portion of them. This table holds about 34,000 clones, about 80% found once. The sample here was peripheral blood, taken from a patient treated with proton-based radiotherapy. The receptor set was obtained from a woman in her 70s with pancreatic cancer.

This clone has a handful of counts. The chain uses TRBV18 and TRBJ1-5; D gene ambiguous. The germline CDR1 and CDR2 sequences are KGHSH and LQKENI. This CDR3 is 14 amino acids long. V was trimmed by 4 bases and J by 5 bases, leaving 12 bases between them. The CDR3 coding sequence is TGTGCCAGCTCACAGGGAGGTGGGGATCAGCCCCAGCATTTT. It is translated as CASSQGGGDQPQHF. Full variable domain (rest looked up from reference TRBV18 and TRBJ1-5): NAGVMQNPRHLVRRRGQEARLRCSPMKGHSHVYWYRQLPEEGLKFMVYLQKENIIDESGMPKERFSAEFPKEGPSILRIQQVVRGDSAAYFCASSQGGGDQPQHFGDGTRLSIL.

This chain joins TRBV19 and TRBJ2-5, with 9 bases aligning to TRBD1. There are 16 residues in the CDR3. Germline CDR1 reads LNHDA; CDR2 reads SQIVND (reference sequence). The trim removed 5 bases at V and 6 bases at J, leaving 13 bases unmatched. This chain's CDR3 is CASSVSTGGDRQTQYF. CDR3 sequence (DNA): TGTGCCAGTAGTGTTTCGACAGGGGGGGACAGACAGACCCAGTACTTC.

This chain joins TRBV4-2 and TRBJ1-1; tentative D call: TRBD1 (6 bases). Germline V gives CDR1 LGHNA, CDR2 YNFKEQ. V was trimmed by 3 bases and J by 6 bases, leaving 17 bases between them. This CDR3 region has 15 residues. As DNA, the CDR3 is TGTGCCAGCAGCCAGGACGGCTCAGGGGTGCCTGAAGCTTTCTTT. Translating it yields CASSQDGSGVPEAFF.

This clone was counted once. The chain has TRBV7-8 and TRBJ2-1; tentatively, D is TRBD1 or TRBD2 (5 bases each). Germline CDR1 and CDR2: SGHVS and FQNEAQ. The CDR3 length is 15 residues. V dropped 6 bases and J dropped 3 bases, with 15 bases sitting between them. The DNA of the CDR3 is TGTGCCAGCAGGACCGGGACGGATGTCTACAATGAGCAGTTCTTC. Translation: CASRTGTDVYNEQFF.

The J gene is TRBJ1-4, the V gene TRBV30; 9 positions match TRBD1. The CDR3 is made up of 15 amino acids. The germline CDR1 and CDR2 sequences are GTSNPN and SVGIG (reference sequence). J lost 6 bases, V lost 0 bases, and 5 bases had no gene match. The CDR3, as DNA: TGTGCCTGGAGTGTCGTACAGGGGGCGTATGAAAAACTGTTTTTT. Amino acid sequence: CAWSVVQGAYEKLFF.

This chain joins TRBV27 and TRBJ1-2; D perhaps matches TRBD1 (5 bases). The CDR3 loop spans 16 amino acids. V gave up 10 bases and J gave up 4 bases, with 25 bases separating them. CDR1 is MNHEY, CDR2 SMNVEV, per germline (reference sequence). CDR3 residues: CAILYRTASGGYGYTF. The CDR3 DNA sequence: TGTGCCATCCTGTACAGGACTGCTTCTGGAGGCTATGGCTACACCTTC.

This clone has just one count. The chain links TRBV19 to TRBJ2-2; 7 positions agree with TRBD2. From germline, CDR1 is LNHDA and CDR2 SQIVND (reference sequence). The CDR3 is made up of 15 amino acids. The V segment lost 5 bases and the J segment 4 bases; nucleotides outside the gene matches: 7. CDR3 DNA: TGTGCCAGTAGTTGGGGGGGAATGGGCACCGGGGAGCTGTTTTTT. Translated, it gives CASSWGGMGTGELFF.

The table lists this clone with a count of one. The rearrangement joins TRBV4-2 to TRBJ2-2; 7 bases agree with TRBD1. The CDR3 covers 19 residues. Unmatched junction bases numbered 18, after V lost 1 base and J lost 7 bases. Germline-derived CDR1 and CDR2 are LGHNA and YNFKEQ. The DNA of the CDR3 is TGTGCCAGCAGCCAAGCTCCTGGGACAGCCCTTGGGAGTGGCGGGGAGCTGTTTTTT. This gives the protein CASSQAPGTALGSGGELFF.

The CDR3 sequence is CASRRTSGSYEQYF. For the CDR3, the DNA is TGTGCCAGCAGAAGGACTAGCGGGAGTTACGAGCAGTACTTC. The rearrangement uses TRBV27 and TRBJ2-7; TRBD2 matches at 13 bases. The CDR3 is 14 residues long. The germline CDR1 and CDR2 sequences are MNHEY and SMNVEV (reference sequence). The trim removed 6 bases at V and 4 bases at J, leaving 3 bases unmatched.

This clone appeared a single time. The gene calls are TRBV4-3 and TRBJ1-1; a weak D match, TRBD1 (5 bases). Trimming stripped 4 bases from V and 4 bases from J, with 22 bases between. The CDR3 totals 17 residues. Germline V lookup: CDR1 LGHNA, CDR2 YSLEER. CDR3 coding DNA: TGCGCCAGCAGCCCATCCTTGATAGGACACGGACCCACTGAAGCTTTCTTT. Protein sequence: CASSPSLIGHGPTEAFF.

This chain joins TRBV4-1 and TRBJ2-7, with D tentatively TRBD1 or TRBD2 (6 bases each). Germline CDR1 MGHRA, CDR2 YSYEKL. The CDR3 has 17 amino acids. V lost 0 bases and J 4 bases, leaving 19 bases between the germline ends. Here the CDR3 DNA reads TGCGCCAGCAGCCAAGATTGGGAGATAGGGGGGAGATACGAGCAGTACTTC. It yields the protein CASSQDWEIGGRYEQYF.

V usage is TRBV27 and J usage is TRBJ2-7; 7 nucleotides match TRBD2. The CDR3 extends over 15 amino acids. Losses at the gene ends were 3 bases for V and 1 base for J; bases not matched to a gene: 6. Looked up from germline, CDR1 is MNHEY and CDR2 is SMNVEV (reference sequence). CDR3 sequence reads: CASSFLGLGSYEQYF. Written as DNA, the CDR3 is TGTGCCAGCAGTTTCCTAGGACTAGGGTCCTACGAGCAGTACTTC.

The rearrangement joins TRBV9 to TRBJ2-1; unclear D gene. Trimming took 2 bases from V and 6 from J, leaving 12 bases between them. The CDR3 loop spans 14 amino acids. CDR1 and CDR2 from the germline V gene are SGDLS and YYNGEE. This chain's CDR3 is CASSVLGTGNEQFF. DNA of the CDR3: TGTGCCAGCAGCGTCTTGGGTACGGGCAATGAGCAGTTCTTC.

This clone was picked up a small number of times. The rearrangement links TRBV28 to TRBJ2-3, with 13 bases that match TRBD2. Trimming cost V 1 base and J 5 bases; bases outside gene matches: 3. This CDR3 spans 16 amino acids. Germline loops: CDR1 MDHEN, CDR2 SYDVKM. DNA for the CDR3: TGTGCCAGCAGTTTATCAACTAGCGGGAGGGTAGATACGCAGTATTTT. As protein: CASSLSTSGRVDTQYF. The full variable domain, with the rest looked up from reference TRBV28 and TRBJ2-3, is DVKVTQSSRYLVKRTGEKVFLECVQDMDHENMFWYRQDPGLGLRLIYFSYDVKMKEKGDIPEGYSVSREKKERFSLILESASTNQTSMYLCASSLSTSGRVDTQYFGPGTRLTVL.

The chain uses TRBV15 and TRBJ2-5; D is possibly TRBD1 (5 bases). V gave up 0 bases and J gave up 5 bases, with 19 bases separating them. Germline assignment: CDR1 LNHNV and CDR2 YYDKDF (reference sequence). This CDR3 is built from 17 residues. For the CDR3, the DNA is TGTGCCACCAGCAGAGATTTCACAGGAATAAGGACGGAGACCCAGTACTTC. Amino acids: CATSRDFTGIRTETQYF. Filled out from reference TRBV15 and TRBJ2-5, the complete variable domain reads DAMVIQNPRYQVTQFGKPVTLSCSQTLNHNVMYWYQQKSSQAPKLLFHYYDKDFNNEADTPDNFQSRRPNTSFCFLDIRSPGLGDTAMYLCATSRDFTGIRTETQYFGPGTRLLVL.

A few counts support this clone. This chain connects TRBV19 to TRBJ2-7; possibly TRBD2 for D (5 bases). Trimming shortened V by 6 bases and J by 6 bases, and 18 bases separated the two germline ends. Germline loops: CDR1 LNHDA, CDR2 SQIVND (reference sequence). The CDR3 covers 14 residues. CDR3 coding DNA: TGTGCCAGTAGCATTGCCCGTGGCAGCGGCGAGCAGTACTTC. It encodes CASSIARGSGEQYF.

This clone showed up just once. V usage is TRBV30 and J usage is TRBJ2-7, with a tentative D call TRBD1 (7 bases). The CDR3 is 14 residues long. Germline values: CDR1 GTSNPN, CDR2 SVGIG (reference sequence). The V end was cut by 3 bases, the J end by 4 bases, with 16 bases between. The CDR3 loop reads CAWRGAGGTYEQYF. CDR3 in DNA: TGTGCCTGGAGGGGGGCAGGGGGGACATACGAGCAGTACTTC.

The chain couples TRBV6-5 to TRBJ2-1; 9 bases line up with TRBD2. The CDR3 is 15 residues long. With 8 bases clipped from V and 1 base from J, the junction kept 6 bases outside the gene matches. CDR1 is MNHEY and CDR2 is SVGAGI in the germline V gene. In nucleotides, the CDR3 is TGTGCCAGCCATAAAGCGGGGGGTTCCTACAATGAGCAGTTCTTC. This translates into CASHKAGGSYNEQFF.

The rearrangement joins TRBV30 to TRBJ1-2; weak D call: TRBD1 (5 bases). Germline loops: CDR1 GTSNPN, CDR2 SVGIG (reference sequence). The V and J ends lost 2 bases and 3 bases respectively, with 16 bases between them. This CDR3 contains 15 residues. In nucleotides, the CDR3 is TGTGCCTGGAGTAGACGCAGGGTTGGGGACTATGGCTACACCTTC. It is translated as CAWSRRRVGDYGYTF.

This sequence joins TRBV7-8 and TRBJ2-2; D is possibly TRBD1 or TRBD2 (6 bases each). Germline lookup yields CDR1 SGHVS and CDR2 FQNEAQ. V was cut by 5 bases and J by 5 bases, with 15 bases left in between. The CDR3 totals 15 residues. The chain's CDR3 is CASSARQAGTGELFF. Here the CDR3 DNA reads TGTGCCAGCAGCGCCCGACAGGCGGGGACCGGGGAGCTGTTTTTT.

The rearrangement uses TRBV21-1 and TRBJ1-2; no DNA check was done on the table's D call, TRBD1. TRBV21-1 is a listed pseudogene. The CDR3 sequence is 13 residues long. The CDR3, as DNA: TGTGCCAGCAGCATGGCAGGGGTATATGGCTACACCTTC. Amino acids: CASSMAGVYGYTF.

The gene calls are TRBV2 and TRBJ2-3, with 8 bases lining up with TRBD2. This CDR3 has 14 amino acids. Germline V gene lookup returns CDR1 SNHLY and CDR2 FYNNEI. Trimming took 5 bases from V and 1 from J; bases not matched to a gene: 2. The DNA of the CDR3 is TGTGCCAGCAGTTTAGCGGGGCGCACAGATACGCAGTATTTT. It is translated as CASSLAGRTDTQYF.

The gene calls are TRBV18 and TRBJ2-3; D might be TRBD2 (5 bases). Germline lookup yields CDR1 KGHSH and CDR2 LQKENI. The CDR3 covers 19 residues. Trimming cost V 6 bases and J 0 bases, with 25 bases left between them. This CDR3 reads CASSRGGQTILISTDTQYF. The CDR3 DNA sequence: TGTGCCAGCTCTCGCGGAGGCCAGACGATTCTAATTAGCACAGATACGCAGTATTTT.

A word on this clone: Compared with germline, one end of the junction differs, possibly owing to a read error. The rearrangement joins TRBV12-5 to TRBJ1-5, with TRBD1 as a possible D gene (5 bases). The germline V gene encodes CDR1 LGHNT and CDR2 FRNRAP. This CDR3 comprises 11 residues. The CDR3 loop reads CASASGRDLVF. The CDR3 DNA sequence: TGTGCTAGTGCCTCAGGCAGGGACCTTGTTTTT.

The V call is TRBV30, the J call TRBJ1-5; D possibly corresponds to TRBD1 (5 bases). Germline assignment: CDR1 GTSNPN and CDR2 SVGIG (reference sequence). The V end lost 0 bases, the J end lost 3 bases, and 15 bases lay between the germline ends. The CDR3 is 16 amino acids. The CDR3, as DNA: TGTGCCTGGAGTGTACCTAGGCAGGACATCAATCAGCCCCAGCATTTT. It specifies CAWSVPRQDINQPQHF.

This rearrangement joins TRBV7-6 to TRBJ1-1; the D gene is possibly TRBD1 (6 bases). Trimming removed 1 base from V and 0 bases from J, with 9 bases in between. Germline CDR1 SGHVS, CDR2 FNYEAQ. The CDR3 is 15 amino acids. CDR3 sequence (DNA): TGTGCCAGCAGCTTAGGTGCAGGGGTGAACACTGAAGCTTTCTTT. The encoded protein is CASSLGAGVNTEAFF. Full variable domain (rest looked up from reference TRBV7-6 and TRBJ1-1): GAGVSQSPRYKVTKRGQDVALRCDPISGHVSLYWYRQALGQGPEFLTYFNYEAQQDKSGLPNDRFSAERPEGSISTLTIQRTEQRDSAMYRCASSLGAGVNTEAFFGQGTRLTVV.

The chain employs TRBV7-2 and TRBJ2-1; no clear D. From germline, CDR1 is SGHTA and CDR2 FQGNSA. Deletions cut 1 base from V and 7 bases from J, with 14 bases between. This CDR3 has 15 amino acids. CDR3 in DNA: TGTGCCAGCAGCTTAGTCTCAGACGGAAAAAATGAGCAGTTCTTC. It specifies CASSLVSDGKNEQFF.

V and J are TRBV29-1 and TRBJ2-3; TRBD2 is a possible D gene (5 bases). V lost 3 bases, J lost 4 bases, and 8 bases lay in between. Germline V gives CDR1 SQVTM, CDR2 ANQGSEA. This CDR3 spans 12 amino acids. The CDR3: CSVDHGADTQYF. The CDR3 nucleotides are TGCAGCGTTGATCACGGGGCAGATACGCAGTATTTT.

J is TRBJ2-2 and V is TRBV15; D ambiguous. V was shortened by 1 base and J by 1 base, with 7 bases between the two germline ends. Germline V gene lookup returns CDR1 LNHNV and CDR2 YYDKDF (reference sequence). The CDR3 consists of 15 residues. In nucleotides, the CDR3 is TGTGCCACCAGCAGAGGGTCAGAGAACACCGGGGAGCTGTTTTTT. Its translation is CATSRGSENTGELFF.